A selection of T cell receptor beta chains follows, all from one sample in a study of T cell changes during pregnancy in multiple sclerosis. The repertoire was sequenced with immunoSEQ multiplex PCR; TCRdb's copy has only in-frame clones and lacks some. There are 130,000 or so clones in the sample; about 96% occur only once, and 0.44% lies in the top ten. The sample was peripheral blood, taken after pregnancy. The receptor source for this set is a female donor with multiple sclerosis, enrolled in a pregnancy study. CDR3s include the opening cysteine and the closing phenylalanine or tryptophan. D genes are given only for firm matches. Clone size is not always given. Where it is, it says once, few, many or a class for expanded clones.

NA	TRBJ2-7	NA	TRBV6-6	TGTGCCAGCAGTTACCTCTCAGGGCGCTCCTACGAGCAGTACTTC	CASSYLSGRSYEQYF
NA	TRBJ2-1	once	TRBV9	TGTGCCAGCAGCGTAAGGACAAAGGGCGACAATGAGCAGTTCTTC	CASSVRTKGDNEQFF
TRBD1	TRBJ2-7	NA	TRBV10-3	TGTGCCATCAGTGAACCGGGACAGGGTGTTTACGAGCAGTACTTC	CAISEPGQGVYEQYF
TRBD2	TRBJ2-1	NA	TRBV28	TGTGCCAGCAAAGCGGGAGGGAATGCCAATGAGCAGTTCTTC	CASKAGGNANEQFF
TRBD2	TRBJ2-3	NA	TRBV4-3	TGCGCCAGCAGCCAAGACGCGGGAGGGAGCACAGATACGCAGTATTTT	CASSQDAGGSTDTQYF
NA	TRBJ1-2	NA	TRBV7-9	TGTGCCAGCAGCTTAGAGGGCAGGGTCATCTATGGCTACACCTTC	CASSLEGRVIYGYTF
TRBD1	TRBJ2-5	NA	TRBV2	TGTGCCACCCGGACAGGGAGAGAGACCCAGTACTTC	CATRTGRETQYF
NA	TRBJ2-7	NA	TRBV29-1	TGCAGCGTTGAAGCACGGACAGTCGCCACCAACACCCTCTCCTACGAGCAGTACTTC	CSVEARTVATNTLSYEQYF
NA	TRBJ2-6	NA	TRBV7-2	TGTGCCAGCAGCCACGGGAGTCTATCTGGGGCCAACGTCCTGACTTTC	CASSHGSLSGANVLTF
NA	TRBJ2-1	NA	TRBV7-9	TGTGCCAGCAGCTCCTCCAGCGGAAGCTCCTACAATGAGCAGTTCTTC	CASSSSSGSSYNEQFF
TRBD2	TRBJ2-2	NA	TRBV4-3	TGCGCCAGCAGCCAAGATCTCCTTCCCAGCGGGAGTGACACCGGGGAGCTGTTTTTT	CASSQDLLPSGSDTGELFF
NA	TRBJ2-3	NA	TRBV6-6	TGTGCCAGCAGTTACGCAGATAGCACAGATACGCAGTATTTT	CASSYADSTDTQYF
NA	TRBJ2-1	NA	TRBV27	TGTGCCAGCAGGGAGCGGCATCCTTACAATGAGCAGTTCTTC	CASRERHPYNEQFF
NA	TRBJ2-2	NA	TRBV19	TGTGCCAGTAGTGTCAGGGCAAACACCGGGGAGCTGTTTTTT	CASSVRANTGELFF
NA	TRBJ1-1	NA	TRBV7-2	TGTGCCAGCAGCTTTGGGCAGGGCGGGGGAACTGAAGCTTTCTTT	CASSFGQGGGTEAFF
NA	TRBJ2-2	NA	TRBV27	TGTGCCAGCACCAATTGGCCCCCCGGGGAGCTGTTTTTT	CASTNWPPGELFF
TRBD2	TRBJ2-5	NA	TRBV7-3	TGTGCCAGCAGCCATCTAGCGGGAGGGGGTGAGCAGTACTTC	CASSHLAGGGEQYF
NA	TRBJ2-1	NA	TRBV5-1	TGCGCCAGCAGCTTGGGGCTTAACAATGAGCAGTTCTTC	CASSLGLNNEQFF